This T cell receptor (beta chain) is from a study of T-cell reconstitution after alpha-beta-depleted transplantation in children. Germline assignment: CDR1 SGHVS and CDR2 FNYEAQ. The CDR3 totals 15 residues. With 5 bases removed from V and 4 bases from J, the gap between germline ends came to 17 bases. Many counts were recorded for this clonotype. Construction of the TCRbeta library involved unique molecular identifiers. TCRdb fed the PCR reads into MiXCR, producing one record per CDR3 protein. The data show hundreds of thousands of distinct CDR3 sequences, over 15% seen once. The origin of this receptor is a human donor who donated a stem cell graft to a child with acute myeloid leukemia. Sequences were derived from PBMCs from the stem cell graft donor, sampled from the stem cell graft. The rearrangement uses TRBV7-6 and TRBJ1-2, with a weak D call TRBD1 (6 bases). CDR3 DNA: TGTGCCAGCAGCCCACAGGGAGGGGAGGGCTATGGCTACACCTTC. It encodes CASSPQGGEGYGYTF.